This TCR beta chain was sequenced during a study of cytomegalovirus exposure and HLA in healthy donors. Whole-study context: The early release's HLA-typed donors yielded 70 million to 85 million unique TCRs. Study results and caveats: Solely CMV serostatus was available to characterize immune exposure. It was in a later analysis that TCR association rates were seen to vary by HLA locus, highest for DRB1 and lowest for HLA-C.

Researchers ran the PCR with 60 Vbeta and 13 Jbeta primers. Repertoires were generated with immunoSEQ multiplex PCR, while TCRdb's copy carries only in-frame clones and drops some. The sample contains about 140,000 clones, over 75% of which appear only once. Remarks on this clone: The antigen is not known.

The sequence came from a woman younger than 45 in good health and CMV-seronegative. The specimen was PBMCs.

CDR3 sequence reads: CASSLSSGTGVHNEQFF. The CDR3 nucleotides read TGTGCCAGCAGCTTATCGTCCGGGACAGGGGTCCACAATGAGCAGTTCTTC. The V call is TRBV7-9, the J call TRBJ2-1; TRBD1 agrees at 10 bases. The length of the CDR3 is 17 residues. After removal of 2 bases from V and 5 bases from J, the junction contained 9 bases not matched to a gene. The V gene's germline CDR1 is SEHNR and CDR2 FQNEAQ (reference sequence).